This TCR beta chain was sequenced for a study of a mutant IDH1 vaccine in newly diagnosed glioma. Overall study: Week 47 marked visit V13, whereas week 35 marked visit V12.

Details on this clone: What it binds is not known.

Regarding time point: week 35, safety follow-up. What each vaccine dose contained was 300 ug of mutant IDH1 20-mer peptide, accompanied by topical imiquimod. Eight vaccinations were given in weeks 1, 3, 5, 7, 11, 15, 19 and 23. Sequencing used immunoSEQ multiplex PCR; TCRdb keeps in-frame clones, though not all of them. The data contain approximately 50,000 clones, roughly nine tenths of them singletons. The sequence came from a middle-aged man with glioma. The sample consisted of PBMCs, taken from a glioma patient whose treatment included an IDH1 peptide vaccine.

The CDR3 nucleotides are TGTGCCAGCAGCTTAGCGCGGGACTTAAACATTCAGTACTTC. This encodes CASSLARDLNIQYF. The rearrangement links TRBV7-2 to TRBJ2-4, with D possibly TRBD2 on 6 matching bases. The V end lost 0 bases, the J end lost 6 bases, and 9 bases lay between the germline ends. Germline values: CDR1 SGHTA, CDR2 FQGNSA. The CDR3 spans 14 residues.